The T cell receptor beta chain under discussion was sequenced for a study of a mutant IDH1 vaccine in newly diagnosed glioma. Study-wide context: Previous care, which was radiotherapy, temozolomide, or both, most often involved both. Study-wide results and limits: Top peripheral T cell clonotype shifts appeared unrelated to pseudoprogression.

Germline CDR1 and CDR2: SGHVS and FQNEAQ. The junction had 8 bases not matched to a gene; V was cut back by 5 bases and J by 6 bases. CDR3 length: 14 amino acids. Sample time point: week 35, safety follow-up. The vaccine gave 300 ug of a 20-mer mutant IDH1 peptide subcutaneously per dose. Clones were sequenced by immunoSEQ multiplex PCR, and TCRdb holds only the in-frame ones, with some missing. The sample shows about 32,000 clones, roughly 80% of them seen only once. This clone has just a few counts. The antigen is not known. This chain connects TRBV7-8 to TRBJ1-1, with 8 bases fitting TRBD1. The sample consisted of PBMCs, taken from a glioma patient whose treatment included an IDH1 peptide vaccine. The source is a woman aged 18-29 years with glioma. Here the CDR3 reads CASSEKTGVSEAFF. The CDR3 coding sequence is TGTGCCAGCAGCGAAAAGACAGGGGTCTCTGAAGCTTTCTTT.